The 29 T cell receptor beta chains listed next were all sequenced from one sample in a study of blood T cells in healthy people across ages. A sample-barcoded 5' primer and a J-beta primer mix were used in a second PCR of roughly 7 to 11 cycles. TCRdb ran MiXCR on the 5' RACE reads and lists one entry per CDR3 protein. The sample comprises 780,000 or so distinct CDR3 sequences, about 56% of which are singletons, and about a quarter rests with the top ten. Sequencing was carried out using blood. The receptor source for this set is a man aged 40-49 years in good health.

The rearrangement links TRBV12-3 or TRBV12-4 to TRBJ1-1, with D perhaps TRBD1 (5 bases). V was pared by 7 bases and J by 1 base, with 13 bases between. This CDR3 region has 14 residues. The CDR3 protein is CASTTPGQNTEAFF. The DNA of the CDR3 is TGTGCCAGCACCACACCCGGACAGAACACTGAAGCTTTCTTT.

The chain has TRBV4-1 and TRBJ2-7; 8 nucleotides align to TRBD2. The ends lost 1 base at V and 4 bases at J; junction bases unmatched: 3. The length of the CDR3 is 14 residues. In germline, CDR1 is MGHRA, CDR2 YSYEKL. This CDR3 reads CASSQGGLAYEQYF. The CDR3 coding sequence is TGCGCCAGCAGCCAAGGTGGACTAGCTTACGAGCAGTACTTC.

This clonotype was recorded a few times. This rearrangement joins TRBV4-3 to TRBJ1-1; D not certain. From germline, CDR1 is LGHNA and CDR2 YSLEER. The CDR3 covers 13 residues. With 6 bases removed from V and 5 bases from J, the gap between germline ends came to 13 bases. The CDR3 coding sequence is TGCGCCAGCAGATTGGGCCCGGGAACTGAAGCTTTCTTT. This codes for CASRLGPGTEAFF.

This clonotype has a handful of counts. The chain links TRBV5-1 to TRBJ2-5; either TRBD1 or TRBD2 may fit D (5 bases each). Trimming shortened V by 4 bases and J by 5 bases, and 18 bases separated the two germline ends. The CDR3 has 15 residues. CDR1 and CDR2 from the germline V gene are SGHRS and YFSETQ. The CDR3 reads CASSLQGPPEETQYF. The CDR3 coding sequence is TGCGCCAGCAGCCTCCAGGGACCCCCCGAGGAGACCCAGTACTTC.

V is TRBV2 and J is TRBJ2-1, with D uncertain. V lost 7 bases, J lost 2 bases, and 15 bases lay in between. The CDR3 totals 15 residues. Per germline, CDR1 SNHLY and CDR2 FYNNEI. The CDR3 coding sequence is TGTGCCAGCATGAGTAGAACCCCAGCCTACAATGAGCAGTTCTTC. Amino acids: CASMSRTPAYNEQFF.

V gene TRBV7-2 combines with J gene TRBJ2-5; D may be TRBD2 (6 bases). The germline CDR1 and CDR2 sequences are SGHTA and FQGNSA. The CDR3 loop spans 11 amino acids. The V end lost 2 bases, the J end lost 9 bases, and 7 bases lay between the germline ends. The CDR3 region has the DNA TGTGCCAGCAGCTTAACGGGGGCCCAGTACTTC. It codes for CASSLTGAQYF.

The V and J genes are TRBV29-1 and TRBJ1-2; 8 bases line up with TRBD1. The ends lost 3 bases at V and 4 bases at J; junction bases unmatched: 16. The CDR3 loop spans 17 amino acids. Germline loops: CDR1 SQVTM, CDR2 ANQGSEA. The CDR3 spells CSVDYVGQGRKSYGYTF. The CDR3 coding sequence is TGCAGCGTTGACTACGTTGGACAGGGAAGAAAAAGCTATGGCTACACCTTC.

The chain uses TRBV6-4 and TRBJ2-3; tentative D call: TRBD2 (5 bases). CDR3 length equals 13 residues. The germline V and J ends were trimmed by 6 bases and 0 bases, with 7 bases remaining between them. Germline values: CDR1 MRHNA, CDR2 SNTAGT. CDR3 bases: TGTGCCAGCAGGGCGGGCAGCACAGATACGCAGTATTTT. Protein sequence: CASRAGSTDTQYF.

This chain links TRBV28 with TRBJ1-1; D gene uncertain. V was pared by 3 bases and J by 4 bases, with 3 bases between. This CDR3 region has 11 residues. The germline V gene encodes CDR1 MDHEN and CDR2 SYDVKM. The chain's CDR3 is CASSLSTEAFF. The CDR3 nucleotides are TGTGCCAGCAGTTTGAGCACTGAAGCTTTCTTT.

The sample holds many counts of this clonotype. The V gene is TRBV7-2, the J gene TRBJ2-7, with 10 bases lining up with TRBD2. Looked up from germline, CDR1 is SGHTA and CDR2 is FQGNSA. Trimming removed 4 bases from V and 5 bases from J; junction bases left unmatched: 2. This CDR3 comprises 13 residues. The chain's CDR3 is CASSYLAGDEQYF. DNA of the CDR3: TGTGCCAGCAGCTATCTAGCGGGAGACGAGCAGTACTTC. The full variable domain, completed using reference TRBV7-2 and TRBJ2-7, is GAGVSQSPSNKVTEKGKDVELRCDPISGHTALYWYRQSLGQGLEFLIYFQGNSAPDKSGLPSDRFSAERTGGSVSTLTIQRTQQEDSAVYLCASSYLAGDEQYFGPGTRLTVT.

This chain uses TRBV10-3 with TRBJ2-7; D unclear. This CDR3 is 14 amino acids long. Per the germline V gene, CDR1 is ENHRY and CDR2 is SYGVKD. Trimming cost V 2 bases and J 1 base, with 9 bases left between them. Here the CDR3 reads CAISEELDSYEQYF. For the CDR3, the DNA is TGTGCCATCAGTGAGGAGTTAGATTCCTACGAGCAGTACTTC.

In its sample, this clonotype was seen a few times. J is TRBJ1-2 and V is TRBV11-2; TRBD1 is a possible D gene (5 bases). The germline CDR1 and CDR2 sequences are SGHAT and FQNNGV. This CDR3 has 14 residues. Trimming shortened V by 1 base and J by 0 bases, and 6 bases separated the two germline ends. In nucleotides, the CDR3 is TGTGCCAGCAGCTTAGCCAGGGCTAACTATGGCTACACCTTC. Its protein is CASSLARANYGYTF.

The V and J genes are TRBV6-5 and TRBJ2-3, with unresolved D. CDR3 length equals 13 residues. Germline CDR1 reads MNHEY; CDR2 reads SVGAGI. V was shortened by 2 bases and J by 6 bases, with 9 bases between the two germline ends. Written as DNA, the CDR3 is TGTGCCAGCAGTTACGACTTGGGGGATACGCAGTATTTT. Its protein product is CASSYDLGDTQYF.

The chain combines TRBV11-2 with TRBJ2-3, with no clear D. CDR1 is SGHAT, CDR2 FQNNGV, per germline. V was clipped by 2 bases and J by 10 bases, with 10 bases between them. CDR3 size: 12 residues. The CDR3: CASSLSTGPQYF. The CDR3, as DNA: TGTGCCAGCAGCTTATCGACGGGCCCGCAGTATTTT.

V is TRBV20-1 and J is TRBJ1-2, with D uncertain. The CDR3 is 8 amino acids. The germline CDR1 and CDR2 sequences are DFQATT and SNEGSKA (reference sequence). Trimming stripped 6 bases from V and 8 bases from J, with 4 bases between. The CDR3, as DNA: TGCAGTGCCGGGGGCTACACCTTC. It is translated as CSAGGYTF.

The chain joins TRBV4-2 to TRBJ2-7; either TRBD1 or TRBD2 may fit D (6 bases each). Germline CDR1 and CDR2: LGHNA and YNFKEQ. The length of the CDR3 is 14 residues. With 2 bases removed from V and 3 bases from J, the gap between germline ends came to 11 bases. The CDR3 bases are TGTGCCAGCAGCCAAAACGGAGGGGGCTACGAGCAGTACTTC. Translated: CASSQNGGGYEQYF.

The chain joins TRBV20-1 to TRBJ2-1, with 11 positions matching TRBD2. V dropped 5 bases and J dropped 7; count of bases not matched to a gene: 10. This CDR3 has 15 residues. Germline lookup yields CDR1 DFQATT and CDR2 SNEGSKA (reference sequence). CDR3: CSAARQGLAENEQFF. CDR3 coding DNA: TGCAGTGCTGCCCGCCAGGGACTAGCGGAGAATGAGCAGTTCTTC.

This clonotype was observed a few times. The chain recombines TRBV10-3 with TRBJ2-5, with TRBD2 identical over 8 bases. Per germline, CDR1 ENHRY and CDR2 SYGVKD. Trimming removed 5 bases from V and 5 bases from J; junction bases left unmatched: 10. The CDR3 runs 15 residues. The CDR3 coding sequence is TGTGCCATCAGTACGCCGGGACTAGGGTTGGAGACCCAGTACTTC. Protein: CAISTPGLGLETQYF.

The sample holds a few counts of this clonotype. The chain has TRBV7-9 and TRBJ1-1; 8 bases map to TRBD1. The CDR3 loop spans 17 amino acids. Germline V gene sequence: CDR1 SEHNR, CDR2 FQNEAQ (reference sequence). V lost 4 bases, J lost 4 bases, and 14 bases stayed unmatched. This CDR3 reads CASSWLGSTGVSTEAFF. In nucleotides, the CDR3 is TGTGCCAGCAGCTGGTTGGGGTCGACAGGGGTAAGCACTGAAGCTTTCTTT.

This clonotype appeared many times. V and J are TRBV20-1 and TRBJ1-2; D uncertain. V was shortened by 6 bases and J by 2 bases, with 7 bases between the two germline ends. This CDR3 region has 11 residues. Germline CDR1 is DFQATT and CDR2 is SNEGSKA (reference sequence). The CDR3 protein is CSAGGNYGYTF. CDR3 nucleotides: TGCAGTGCGGGAGGGAACTATGGCTACACCTTC.

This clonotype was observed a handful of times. In nucleotides, the CDR3 is TGTGCCACCAGTTCAACGACTAGCGGGGGGGAGACCCAGTACTTC. Translation: CATSSTTSGGETQYF. The genes are TRBV24-1 and TRBJ2-5, with 13 bases lining up with TRBD2. Germline V lookup: CDR1 KGHDR, CDR2 SFDVKD. This CDR3 comprises 15 residues. V shed 6 bases, J shed 5 bases, and the junction held 5 bases outside the gene matches.

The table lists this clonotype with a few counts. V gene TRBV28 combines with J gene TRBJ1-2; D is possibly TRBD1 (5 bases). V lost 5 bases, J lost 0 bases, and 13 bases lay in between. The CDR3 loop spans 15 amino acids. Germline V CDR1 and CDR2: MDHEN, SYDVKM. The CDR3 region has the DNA TGTGCCAGCAGTCGCACCGGGACGGCTAACTATGGCTACACCTTC. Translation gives CASSRTGTANYGYTF.

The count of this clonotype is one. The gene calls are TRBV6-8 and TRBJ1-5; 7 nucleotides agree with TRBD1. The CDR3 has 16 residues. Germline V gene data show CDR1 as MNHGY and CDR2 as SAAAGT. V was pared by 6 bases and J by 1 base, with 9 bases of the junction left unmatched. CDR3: CASSPMTGISNQPQHF. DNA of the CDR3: TGTGCCAGCAGCCCTATGACAGGGATAAGCAATCAGCCCCAGCATTTT.

The CDR3 sequence is CASRPYPGQEADGYTF. DNA of the CDR3: TGTGCCAGCAGACCCTATCCGGGACAGGAGGCAGATGGCTACACCTTC. V and J are TRBV28 and TRBJ1-2, with TRBD1 identical over 8 bases. V was clipped by 6 bases and J by 6 bases; unmatched bases: 15. Looked up from germline, CDR1 is MDHEN and CDR2 is SYDVKM. CDR3 length: 16 amino acids.

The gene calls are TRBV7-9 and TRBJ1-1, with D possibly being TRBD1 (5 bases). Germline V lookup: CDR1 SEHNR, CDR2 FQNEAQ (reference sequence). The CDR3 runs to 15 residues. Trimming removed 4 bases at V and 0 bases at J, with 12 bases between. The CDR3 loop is CASSCWRGLNTEAFF. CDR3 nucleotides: TGTGCCAGCAGCTGTTGGCGGGGACTGAACACTGAAGCTTTCTTT.

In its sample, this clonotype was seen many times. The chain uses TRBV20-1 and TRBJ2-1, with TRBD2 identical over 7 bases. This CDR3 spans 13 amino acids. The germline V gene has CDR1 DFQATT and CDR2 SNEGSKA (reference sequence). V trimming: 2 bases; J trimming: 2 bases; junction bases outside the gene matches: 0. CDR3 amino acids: CSARSGTYNEQFF. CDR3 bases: TGCAGTGCTAGAAGCGGGACCTACAATGAGCAGTTCTTC.

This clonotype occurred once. The DNA for the CDR3 is TGCAGTGCTAACCGGGGGGCAATTTTCAATGAGCAGTTCTTC. This gives the protein CSANRGAIFNEQFF. The chain employs TRBV20-1 and TRBJ2-1; a weak D match, TRBD2 (7 bases). V was trimmed by 4 bases and J by 6 bases, leaving 16 bases between them. The CDR3 is 14 residues long. CDR1 DFQATT and CDR2 SNEGSKA come from the germline V gene (reference sequence).

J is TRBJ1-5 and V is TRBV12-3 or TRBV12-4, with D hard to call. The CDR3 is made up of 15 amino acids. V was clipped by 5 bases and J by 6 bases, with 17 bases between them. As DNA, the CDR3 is TGTGCCAGCAGTCGTGACGGATCCCTTAGTCAGCCCCAGCATTTT. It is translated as CASSRDGSLSQPQHF.

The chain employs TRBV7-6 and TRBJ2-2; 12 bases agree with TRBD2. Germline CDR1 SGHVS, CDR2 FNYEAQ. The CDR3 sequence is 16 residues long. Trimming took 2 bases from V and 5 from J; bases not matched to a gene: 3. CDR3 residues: CASSLIGTSGTGELFF. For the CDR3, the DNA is TGTGCCAGCAGCTTAATTGGGACTAGCGGGACCGGGGAGCTGTTTTTT.